The rows below give T cell receptor beta chains drawn from one sample of a study of T cells after posttransplantation cyclophosphamide. Clones were sequenced by immunoSEQ multiplex PCR, and TCRdb holds only the in-frame ones, with some missing. The sample contains about 15,000 clones, 80% to 90% of which appear only once. Sequenced material: PBMCs, taken after an allogeneic stem cell transplant with a calcineurin inhibitor and methotrexate. Every receptor here comes from a male patient aged 50 or older who received an allogeneic stem cell transplant from an unrelated donor, was CMV-positive, and had chronic GVHD only. Some T cells may be supplied by the graft donor. The CDR3 runs from the conserved cysteine through the conserved F or W. The order of the fields is V gene, D gene, clone size, J gene, CDR3 DNA, CDR3 protein. A D gene is named only where the DNA matches it firmly. Some rows mark clone size as missing; the rest say once, few, many or name a class of expanded clone.

>TRBV20-1|.|.|TRBJ2-2
TGCAGCGCCCCGGCGGCCGGGGAGCTGTTTTTT
CSAPAAGELFF
>TRBV7-9|.|.|TRBJ2-2
TGTGCCAGCAGCTTGGGGGGAGCCACCGGGGAGCTGTTTTTT
CASSLGGATGELFF
>TRBV12-5|TRBD1|few|TRBJ1-4
TGTGCTAGTGGTTTACCTATCCAGGGGGAAACTGAAAAACTGTTTTTT
CASGLPIQGETEKLFF
>TRBV5-1|.|.|TRBJ2-7
TGCGCCAGCAGCTCCCTATACGAGCAGTACTTC
CASSSLYEQYF
>TRBV7-6|.|.|TRBJ1-4
TGTGCCAGCAGCTGGACGGACAATAATGAAAAACTGTTCTTT
CASSWTDNNEKLFF
>TRBV29-1|TRBD1|.|TRBJ2-1
TGCAGCTCCGAGGGCGGGACAGGGGATCACAATGAGCAGTTCTTC
CSSEGGTGDHNEQFF
>TRBV6-1|.|.|TRBJ2-3
TGTGCCAGCAGTGAAAGGGGCGTCCCGGATACGCAGTATTTT
CASSERGVPDTQYF
>TRBV28|TRBD1|.|TRBJ2-5
TGTGCCAGCAGCCTGTCGACAGGGAGTAGGTACCAGTACTTC
CASSLSTGSRYQYF
>TRBV29-1|.|.|TRBJ2-1
TGCAGCGTCCAAGTGAGCCTCAATGAGCAGTTCTTC
CSVQVSLNEQFF
>TRBV5-1|.|.|TRBJ1-1
TGCGCCAGCAGCTTGATAGGGGACACTGAAGCTTTCTTT
CASSLIGDTEAFF
>TRBV5-1|.|.|TRBJ2-1
TGCGCCAGCTCCTTCGGGGGAGACAATGAGCAGTTCTTC
CASSFGGDNEQFF
>TRBV11-3|TRBD1|.|TRBJ2-1
TGTGCCAGCAGCTTAATGGCCGGGACAGGGCACAATGAGCAGTTCTTC
CASSLMAGTGHNEQFF
>TRBV6-5|TRBD1|.|TRBJ1-6
TGTGCTACGGGACAGGGATATTCACCCCTCCACTTT
CATGQGYSPLHF
>TRBV19|TRBD1|few|TRBJ1-2
TGTGCCAGTAATACCGCAGGGGGAGTCTATGGCTACACCTTC
CASNTAGGVYGYTF
>TRBV15|.|.|TRBJ2-5
TGTGCCACCAGCCCTACGGGAGCGGAGACCCAGTACTTC
CATSPTGAETQYF
>TRBV27|.|.|TRBJ2-3
TGTGCCAGCTGCGAGGAGACCTGCACAGATACGCAGTATTTT
CASCEETCTDTQYF
>TRBV2|TRBD1|.|TRBJ2-3
TGTGCCAGCAGTGAAGCTGCGGGGACAGGAGATACGCAGTATTTT
CASSEAAGTGDTQYF
>TRBV19|TRBD2|.|TRBJ2-5
TGTGCCAGTAGTACTCGGAGTAGCGGGGGCCCTGAGACCCAGTACTTC
CASSTRSSGGPETQYF
>TRBV19|.|.|TRBJ1-1
TGTGCCAGTATCCCCGGCGGGGCGTCCTCAAAAGCTTTCTTT
CASIPGGASSKAFF
>TRBV6-1|TRBD2|once|TRBJ2-7
TGTGCCAGCAGTGAAGCAGCGGGGATCGACGAGCAGTACTTC
CASSEAAGIDEQYF
>TRBV7-9|.|.|TRBJ2-3
TGTGCCAGCAGCTCGCTCCGGACTACGACGGATGATGATACGCAGTATTTT
CASSSLRTTTDDDTQYF
>TRBV27|.|.|TRBJ2-1
TGTGCCAGCACCGAGAGGGGAGGTGCTGAGCAGTTCTTC
CASTERGGAEQFF
>TRBV5-1|.|once|TRBJ2-5
TGCGCCAGCAGCTCGGCCGGGGGTTTCGAGACCCAGTACTTC
CASSSAGGFETQYF
>TRBV18|.|.|TRBJ2-7
TGTGCCAGCTCACCTCCCTTCGAGGCGCACGAGCAGTACTTC
CASSPPFEAHEQYF
>TRBV2|TRBD1|.|TRBJ1-4
TGTGCCAGCGGGGACAGGGCAACTAATGAAAAACTGTTTTTT
CASGDRATNEKLFF
>TRBV7-2|.|.|TRBJ2-5
TGTGCCAGCAAGGAAGGCGGATACCAAGAGACCCAGTACTTC
CASKEGGYQETQYF
>TRBV5-1|TRBD2|.|TRBJ2-5
TGCGCCAGCAGGACGGGACTAGCGGGAGAAGGCGAGACCCAGTACTTC
CASRTGLAGEGETQYF
>TRBV19|.|.|TRBJ1-5
TGTGCCAGTAGTTCGAGTGGACAGATACGGAATCAGCCCCAGCATTTT
CASSSSGQIRNQPQHF
>TRBV6-6|.|.|TRBJ2-3
TGTGCCAGCAGTTATCCCGGGGCAGATACGCAGTATTTT
CASSYPGADTQYF
>TRBV4-1|TRBD1|few|TRBJ1-1
TGCGCCAGCAGCCAGTCAACAGGGGTTATGAACACTGAAGCTTTCTTT
CASSQSTGVMNTEAFF